These 9 T cell receptor beta chains were all obtained from the same sample, sequenced in a study of immune evolution from preneoplasia to lung adenocarcinoma. Clones were read by immunoSEQ multiplex PCR, and TCRdb kept only the in-frame ones, dropping some. This table has 14,000 or so clones, 85% appearing once. The source material was FFPE lung adenocarcinoma in situ tissue. The receptors originated from a donor at least 70 years old with lung adenocarcinoma.

This clone was observed a single time. The CDR3 sequence: CASSHFGDGGYNEQFF. The CDR3, as DNA: TGTGCCAGCAGTCACTTTGGGGACGGAGGATACAATGAGCAGTTCTTC. V and J are TRBV5-6 and TRBJ2-1; D is possibly TRBD1 or TRBD2 (5 bases each). The CDR3 is 16 residues long. Germline V lookup: CDR1 SGHDT, CDR2 YYEEEE. The V end lost 5 bases, the J end lost 4 bases, and 19 bases lay between the germline ends. The variable domain in full, completed from reference TRBV5-6 and TRBJ2-1, reads DAGVTQSPTHLIKTRGQQVTLRCSPKSGHDTVSWYQQALGQGPQFIFQYYEEEERQRGNFPDRFSGHQFPNYSSELNVNALLLGDSALYLCASSHFGDGGYNEQFFGPGTRLTVL.

The chain is built from TRBV4-3 and TRBJ1-4, with 7 bases fitting TRBD1. The CDR3 extends over 15 amino acids. V trimming: 4 bases; J trimming: 5 bases; junction bases outside the gene matches: 7. Germline V gives CDR1 LGHNA, CDR2 YSLEER. The CDR3 sequence is CASSREVTGNEKLFF. DNA of the CDR3: TGCGCCAGCAGCCGGGAAGTGACAGGGAATGAAAAACTGTTTTTT.

The chain recombines TRBV4-3 with TRBJ2-1; 9 positions match TRBD2. There are 18 residues in the CDR3. Germline loops: CDR1 LGHNA, CDR2 YSLEER. The trim removed 5 bases at V and 0 bases at J, leaving 11 bases unmatched. The CDR3 sequence is CASSKTLISGSSYNEQFF. The DNA for the CDR3 is TGCGCCAGCAGCAAGACACTTATTAGCGGGAGCTCCTACAATGAGCAGTTCTTC.

This clone was picked up one time. The gene calls are TRBV6-6 and TRBJ1-5; D gene ambiguous. Germline loops: CDR1 MNHNY, CDR2 SVGAGI (reference sequence). The length of the CDR3 is 15 residues. The V gene lost 4 bases and the J gene lost 2 bases, with 12 bases spanning the gap. The CDR3 loop is CASSSPRRGNQPQHF. CDR3 DNA sequence: TGTGCCAGCAGTTCCCCGCGAAGGGGCAATCAGCCCCAGCATTTT.

The chain couples TRBV9 to TRBJ1-2; 8 nucleotides align to TRBD1. CDR3 size: 15 residues. Germline-derived CDR1 and CDR2 are SGDLS and YYNGEE. The junction had 12 bases not matched to a gene; V was cut back by 5 bases and J by 6 bases. The CDR3 DNA reads TGTGCCAGCAGTGCCCGGACAGGGAAATGGGATGGCTACACCTTC. This codes for CASSARTGKWDGYTF.

This sequence joins TRBV5-1 and TRBJ2-3, with 7 bases identical to TRBD2. J was trimmed by 1 base and V by 0 bases; bases with no gene match: 8. Germline CDR1 is SGHRS and CDR2 is YFSETQ. The CDR3 has 17 amino acids. CDR3: CASSLEGTGGGTDTQYF. The CDR3 DNA follows: TGCGCCAGCAGCTTGGAAGGGACGGGAGGTGGCACAGATACGCAGTATTTT.

In this sample, this clone is medium-sized. The junction shows a germline mismatch at one end, possibly a read error. The sample contains more than one DNA sequence encoding this CDR3. V and J are TRBV7-7 and TRBJ2-1, with D possibly TRBD1 on 6 matching bases. The CDR3 is 13 residues long. The V gene's germline CDR1 is SSHAT and CDR2 FNYEAQ (reference sequence). The CDR3 DNA reads TGTGCTAGCAGCTTAGACAGGTTCGATGAGCAGTTCTTC. Its protein product is CASSLDRFDEQFF. Variable domain in full (rest from reference TRBV7-7 and TRBJ2-1): GAGVSQSPRYKVTKRGQDVTLRCDPISSHATLYWYQQALGQGPEFLTYFNYEAQPDKSGLPSDRFSAERPEGSISTLTIQRTEQRDSAMYRCASSLDRFDEQFFGPGTRLTVL.

The chain carries TRBV10-1 and TRBJ1-2; the match to TRBD1 covers 7 bases. The CDR3 is made up of 15 amino acids. V lost 6 bases, J lost 5 bases, and 12 bases stayed unmatched. Germline CDR1 and CDR2: WNHNN and SYGVQD (reference sequence). CDR3 residues: CASRDPDRVEYGYTF. CDR3 in DNA: TGCGCCAGCAGGGATCCAGACAGGGTAGAGTATGGCTACACCTTC.

This chain uses TRBV2 with TRBJ1-6, with TRBD1 matching over 8 bases. In germline, CDR1 is SNHLY, CDR2 FYNNEI. The CDR3 is 17 amino acids. V was pared by 6 bases and J by 0 bases, with 7 bases of the junction left unmatched. CDR3: CASRSAGGNSYNSPLHF. Here the CDR3 DNA reads TGTGCCAGCAGGTCGGCAGGGGGCAACTCCTATAATTCACCCCTCCACTTT.